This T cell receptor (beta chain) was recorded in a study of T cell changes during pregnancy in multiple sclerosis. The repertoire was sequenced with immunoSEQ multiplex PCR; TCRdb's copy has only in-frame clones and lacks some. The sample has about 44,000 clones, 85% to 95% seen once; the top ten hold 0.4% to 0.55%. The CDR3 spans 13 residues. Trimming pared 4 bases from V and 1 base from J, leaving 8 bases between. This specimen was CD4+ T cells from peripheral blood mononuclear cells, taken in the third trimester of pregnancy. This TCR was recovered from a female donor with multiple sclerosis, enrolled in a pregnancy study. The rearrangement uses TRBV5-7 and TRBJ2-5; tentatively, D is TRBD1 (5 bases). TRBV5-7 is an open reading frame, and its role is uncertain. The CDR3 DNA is TGTGCCAGCAGCCCAGGGTGCCAAGAGACCCAGTACTTC. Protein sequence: CASSPGCQETQYF.